This T cell receptor beta chain stems from a study of T-cell reconstitution after alpha-beta-depleted transplantation in children. Germline V CDR1 and CDR2: MNHEY, SVGEGT. The V and J ends lost 6 bases and 8 bases, in that order; junction bases with no gene match: 11. This CDR3 is built from 15 residues. Unique molecular identifiers were used to barcode this TCRbeta library. TCRdb called the PCR reads again in MiXCR, with one record for every CDR3 protein. The data contain approximately 350,000 distinct CDR3 sequences, roughly 15% of them singletons. The specimen comprised PBMCs, sampled from the stem cell graft. This TCR was sampled from a human donor who donated a stem cell graft to a child with Fanconi anemia. The chain recombines TRBV6-2 or TRBV6-3 with TRBJ2-1, with TRBD1 matching 9 bases. For the CDR3, the DNA is TGTGCCAGCAGAGAATCGGGACAGGGCAGCGATGAGCAGTTCTTC. It codes for CASRESGQGSDEQFF.